The rows below give T cell receptor beta chains drawn from one sample of a study of cytomegalovirus exposure and HLA in healthy donors. Sequencing was performed with immunoSEQ multiplex PCR; in TCRdb, only in-frame clones are kept and a portion is missing. The sample lists approximately 220,000 clones, 76% occurring once. The sequenced sample was PBMCs. The receptors derive from a man younger than 35 in good health and CMV-seronegative. Each CDR3 is given with its conserved first and last residue. The D gene is left open where the match is weak. Size tells how often a clone was seen (once, few, many) or the class of an expanded clone, and some rows leave it out.

cdr3_nt: TGCGCCAGCAGTGAGCCTGGACAGGGAAACATTCAGTACTTC
cdr3_aa: CASSEPGQGNIQYF
j_call: TRBJ2-4
clone_size: .
d_call: TRBD1
v_call: TRBV10-2

cdr3_nt: TGTGCCAGCAGCCAAGTTCTGGGGGCTGAGGGCTACACCTTC
cdr3_aa: CASSQVLGAEGYTF
j_call: TRBJ1-2
clone_size: .
d_call: .
v_call: TRBV4-2

cdr3_nt: TGTGCCAGCAGTGAATCCGGACAGGGATGGGATCAGCCCCAGCATTTT
cdr3_aa: CASSESGQGWDQPQHF
j_call: TRBJ1-5
clone_size: .
d_call: TRBD1
v_call: TRBV6-1

cdr3_nt: TGTGCCTGGAGTGTAGGGGTGAACACTGAAGCTTTCTTT
cdr3_aa: CAWSVGVNTEAFF
j_call: TRBJ1-1
clone_size: .
d_call: .
v_call: TRBV30

cdr3_nt: TGTGCCATCAGTGCGACTAGCGGGAACACCGGGGAGCTGTTTTTT
cdr3_aa: CAISATSGNTGELFF
j_call: TRBJ2-2
clone_size: .
d_call: TRBD2
v_call: TRBV10-3

cdr3_nt: TGTGCCAGCAGCCCAGCTGCGGGACAGGGCAAAGAAAAACTGTTTTTT
cdr3_aa: CASSPAAGQGKEKLFF
j_call: TRBJ1-4
clone_size: .
d_call: TRBD1
v_call: TRBV11-2

cdr3_nt: TGCGCCAGCAGCCAAGTTGGGACAGGGAACCAGCCCCAGCATTTT
cdr3_aa: CASSQVGTGNQPQHF
j_call: TRBJ1-5
clone_size: .
d_call: TRBD1
v_call: TRBV4-1

cdr3_nt: TGTGCCAGCAGCGCCCGCCAGGGAAGAACTGAAGCTTTCTTT
cdr3_aa: CASSARQGRTEAFF
j_call: TRBJ1-1
clone_size: .
d_call: .
v_call: TRBV11-2

cdr3_nt: TGTGCCAGCAGCCAAGAGAGGCAGGGGGCGATTGTGGGCTACGAGCAGTACTTC
cdr3_aa: CASSQERQGAIVGYEQYF
j_call: TRBJ2-7
clone_size: .
d_call: TRBD1
v_call: TRBV4-2

cdr3_nt: TGCGCCAGCAGCCCAGGACACGTAGGGACCTACGAGCAGTACTTC
cdr3_aa: CASSPGHVGTYEQYF
j_call: TRBJ2-7
clone_size: .
d_call: .
v_call: TRBV5-1

cdr3_nt: TGTGCCAGCAGCGGAGCGACAGGTCGAGAACTGTTTTTT
cdr3_aa: CASSGATGRELFF
j_call: TRBJ1-4
clone_size: .
d_call: .
v_call: TRBV7-9

cdr3_nt: TGTGCCAGCAGTGAGACCGGGACAGAAGACTATGGCTACACCTTC
cdr3_aa: CASSETGTEDYGYTF
j_call: TRBJ1-2
clone_size: .
d_call: TRBD1
v_call: TRBV2

cdr3_nt: TGTGCCAGCAGCTTCGTAGGAGACAGACCCTACGAGCAGTACTTC
cdr3_aa: CASSFVGDRPYEQYF
j_call: TRBJ2-7
clone_size: .
d_call: .
v_call: TRBV7-8

cdr3_nt: TGTGCCAGCAGTAGCGGGAGTGTTTACAATGAGCAGTTCTTC
cdr3_aa: CASSSGSVYNEQFF
j_call: TRBJ2-1
clone_size: once
d_call: TRBD2
v_call: TRBV28

cdr3_nt: TGCGCCAGCAGCTTACACATGAACACTGAAGCTTTCTTT
cdr3_aa: CASSLHMNTEAFF
j_call: TRBJ1-1
clone_size: .
d_call: .
v_call: TRBV5-1

cdr3_nt: TGCGCCAGCAGTTGGGGACAGGTCCAAGAGACCCAGTACTTC
cdr3_aa: CASSWGQVQETQYF
j_call: TRBJ2-5
clone_size: once
d_call: TRBD1
v_call: TRBV5-1

cdr3_nt: TGTGCCAGCAGCCCAACAGGGGGCTCTGGGGCCAACGTCCTGACTTTC
cdr3_aa: CASSPTGGSGANVLTF
j_call: TRBJ2-6
clone_size: .
d_call: TRBD1
v_call: TRBV2

cdr3_nt: TGTGCCAGCAGCGCCGACAGGGGTACGGTAGAGACCCAGTACTTC
cdr3_aa: CASSADRGTVETQYF
j_call: TRBJ2-5
clone_size: .
d_call: TRBD1
v_call: TRBV5-6

cdr3_nt: TGTGCCAGCAGCCTAGCGGGAGGGACCTACAATGAGCAGTTCTTC
cdr3_aa: CASSLAGGTYNEQFF
j_call: TRBJ2-1
clone_size: few
d_call: TRBD2
v_call: TRBV28

cdr3_nt: TGTGCCAGCAGTTATCCGGGACAGGGGCTTTACGAGCAGTACTTC
cdr3_aa: CASSYPGQGLYEQYF
j_call: TRBJ2-7
clone_size: .
d_call: TRBD1
v_call: TRBV6-5

cdr3_nt: TGCGCCAGCAGCCAGGCCTCAGGGTTATCCTACGAGCAGTACTTC
cdr3_aa: CASSQASGLSYEQYF
j_call: TRBJ2-7
clone_size: few
d_call: .
v_call: TRBV4-1

cdr3_nt: TGTGCCAGCAGTTTATTCCAGAACACTGAAGCTTTCTTT
cdr3_aa: CASSLFQNTEAFF
j_call: TRBJ1-1
clone_size: .
d_call: .
v_call: TRBV27

cdr3_nt: TGTGCCAGCAGTTTAGGGCAGAACACTGAAGCTTTCTTT
cdr3_aa: CASSLGQNTEAFF
j_call: TRBJ1-1
clone_size: .
d_call: .
v_call: TRBV28

cdr3_nt: TGTGCCAGCAGCCAGGGAACCTACAATGAGCAGTTCTTC
cdr3_aa: CASSQGTYNEQFF
j_call: TRBJ2-1
clone_size: many
d_call: .
v_call: TRBV6-1

cdr3_nt: TGTGCCAGCACTCTTGGAGGCAGCAGCTGTGGCTACACCTTC
cdr3_aa: CASTLGGSSCGYTF
j_call: TRBJ1-2
clone_size: .
d_call: .
v_call: TRBV7-9

cdr3_nt: TGTGCCAGTATCAGTATAGGGGACACTGAAGCTTTCTTT
cdr3_aa: CASISIGDTEAFF
j_call: TRBJ1-1
clone_size: few
d_call: .
v_call: TRBV19

cdr3_nt: TGTGCCAGCACCTGGGACAGCTTGGACACTGAAGCTTTCTTT
cdr3_aa: CASTWDSLDTEAFF
j_call: TRBJ1-1
clone_size: once
d_call: TRBD1
v_call: TRBV2

cdr3_nt: TGTGCCAGCAGCTCCGACCCCGGACAGTTGGGGCGGTACGAGCAGTACTTT
cdr3_aa: CASSSDPGQLGRYEQYF
j_call: TRBJ2-7
clone_size: .
d_call: .
v_call: TRBV7-9

cdr3_nt: TGTGCCAGCAGCTCCGCGACGGGTCAGGGAGAGACCCAGTACTTC
cdr3_aa: CASSSATGQGETQYF
j_call: TRBJ2-5
clone_size: .
d_call: .
v_call: TRBV11-1

cdr3_nt: TGTGCCATTAGAGAGACCCAGTACTTC
cdr3_aa: CAIRETQYF
j_call: TRBJ2-5
clone_size: once
d_call: .
v_call: TRBV2